These T cell receptor beta chains were read from a single sample in a study of blood T cell repertoires in COVID-19. Libraries were prepared by immunoSEQ multiplex PCR; TCRdb keeps only in-frame clonotypes and omits some of them. In the table there are some 150,000 clones, more than 75% of which are singletons. Material: peripheral blood. These TCRs come from a woman aged 65 to 85 with acute or convalescent COVID-19. CDR3s leave out the opening cysteine and the closing phenylalanine or tryptophan.

j_call	v_call	cdr3_aa
TRBJ2-5	TRBV10-2	ASRGLAGRGQETQY
TRBJ2-7	TRBV19	ASSRASGRKIYEQY
TRBJ1-4	TRBV6-6	ASSSPDRVNEKLF
TRBJ1-2	TRBV6-5	ASSYQGHGFGYT
TRBJ2-2	TRBV4-3	ASSQVLAGAWRSGELF
TRBJ2-7	TRBV6-2/TRBV6-3	ASSLAGTGRTYEQY
TRBJ1-2	TRBV3-1/TRBV3-2	ASTDRGGGYGYT
TRBJ1-2	TRBV4-3	ASSQTTTGLGGYT
TRBJ1-4	TRBV6-5	ASSYAGPIKKLF
TRBJ1-4	TRBV28	ASRLPGQADEKLF
TRBJ2-2	TRBV7-3	ASSFITPGELF
TRBJ2-2	TRBV9	ASSVDAGASTGELF
TRBJ2-1	TRBV30	AWSEGLAGTARRNEQF
TRBJ1-5	TRBV6-1	ASSEGTGRFLPQH
TRBJ2-6	TRBV7-9	ASSLRVSGANVLT